This T cell receptor beta chain was sequenced in a study of cytomegalovirus exposure and HLA in healthy donors. With 60 Vbeta and 13 Jbeta primers, the PCR was carried out. As handled by the study authors: As a later analysis found, there were tens of millions of unique TCR beta chains, of which roughly 11 million were shared. This table comes from immunoSEQ multiplex PCR, and its TCRdb copy is limited to in-frame clones, with some not included. The V and J calls and clone size were taken over from that table, and D and trimming were inferred from the DNA. The sample has fewer than 90,000 clones; approximately 67% are singletons. The CDR3 loop spans 16 amino acids. The germline V gene has CDR1 SGHRS and CDR2 YFSETQ. V was clipped by 4 bases and J by 4 bases; unmatched bases: 10. General study points: Several of the most significant clusters appeared linked to common viral pathogens, based on a later analysis. Among the CMV-associated chains, three were confirmed in vitro as specific for CMV antigens. Trimming of TCR beta V- and J-genes showed a link, identified in a later analysis, to a missense DCLRE1C variant.

Notes on this clone: The antigen is undetermined.

This rearrangement joins TRBV5-1 to TRBJ1-1; 10 bases fit TRBD1. This TCR derives from a man in his forties in good health and CMV-seropositive. The sequencing input was PBMCs. DNA of the CDR3: TGCGCCAGCAGCAGAGGACAGGGGGGATTCGGCACTGAAGCTTTCTTT. Protein: CASSRGQGGFGTEAFF. The full variable domain, in which reference TRBV5-1 and TRBJ1-1 provide the parts outside the CDR3, is KAGVTQTPRYLIKTRGQQVTLSCSPISGHRSVSWYQQTPGQGLQFLFEYFSETQRNKGNFPGRFSGRQFSNSRSEMNVSTLELGDSALYLCASSRGQGGFGTEAFFGQGTRLTVV.